A single sample is the source of the 14 T cell receptor beta chains below, sequenced in a study of T cells in Graves' hyperthyroidism and ophthalmopathy. From RNA transcripts, TCR beta CDR3 regions were amplified. The HTBI set primed first-round TCR CDR3 RT-PCR. TCRdb reprocessed the multiplex PCR reads via MiXCR and lists one record per CDR3 protein. The sample shows about 580,000 distinct CDR3 sequences, roughly 46% of them seen only once. The specimen was peripheral blood or thyroid tissue (not recorded which). The receptors were gathered from a woman under 30 with Graves' hyperthyroidism.

The chain couples TRBV10-3 to TRBJ2-1, with 13 positions matching TRBD2. Per the germline V gene, CDR1 is ENHRY and CDR2 is SYGVKD. With V trimmed by 7 bases and J by 5 bases, 8 bases remained unmatched. The CDR3 runs 16 residues. DNA for the CDR3: TGTGCCATCAAGGTACTAGCGGGAGGGCTAGACAATGAGCAGTTCTTC. It specifies CAIKVLAGGLDNEQFF.

V is TRBV7-2 and J is TRBJ1-5, with D possibly being TRBD1 (5 bases). The ends were cut back, 0 bases at V and 11 bases at J, with 14 bases in the middle. CDR1 is SGHTA, CDR2 FQGNSA, per germline. This CDR3 comprises 14 residues. The CDR3 is CASSLAQLGETQHF. The CDR3 DNA is TGTGCCAGCAGCTTAGCCCAGTTGGGGGAGACCCAGCATTTT.

This chain joins TRBV12-3 or TRBV12-4 and TRBJ2-7; 10 bases are shared with TRBD1. J gave up 2 bases and V 1 base, and 5 bases lay outside the gene matches. This CDR3 is 16 amino acids long. The CDR3 DNA sequence: TGTGCCAGCAGTTTAGGCCGGACAGGGGGACCCTACGAGCAGTACTTC. Protein: CASSLGRTGGPYEQYF.

Points on this clonotype: One base away lies a much larger clone, so this may be a sequencing read error. The chain recombines TRBV9 with TRBJ2-7; no firm D call. This CDR3 contains 12 residues. CDR1 is SGDLS and CDR2 is YYNGEE in the germline V gene. CDR3 sequence reads: CASGVHLGEQYF. CDR3 DNA sequence: TGTGCCAGCGGCGTCCATCTGGGCGAGCAGTACTTC.

Comment on this clonotype: A read error is possible here, since a much larger clone lies one base away. This chain links TRBV10-3 with TRBJ2-7, with D unclear. V dropped 8 bases and J dropped 7 bases, with 18 bases sitting between them. In germline, CDR1 is ENHRY, CDR2 SYGVKD. The CDR3 is 13 residues long. The CDR3 protein is CAIGSVSYNEQYF. CDR3 sequence (DNA): TGTGCCATCGGAAGTGTATCGTACAATGAGCAGTACTTC.

This clonotype was observed a few times. This clone may be a read error of a much larger clone one base away. In DNA, the CDR3 is TGTGCCAGCAGCTTCGACAGGGGTTCTCCCGAGCAGTACTTC. It is translated as CASSFDRGSPEQYF. The rearrangement joins TRBV7-2 to TRBJ2-7; 8 bases align to TRBD1. This CDR3 has 14 residues. Losses at the gene ends were 3 bases for V and 6 bases for J; bases not matched to a gene: 7. Germline CDR1 reads SGHTA; CDR2 reads FQGNSA.

The V and J genes are TRBV4-1 and TRBJ1-4, with D maybe TRBD1 (5 bases). This CDR3 spans 15 amino acids. Trimming removed 3 bases from V and 7 bases from J, with 15 bases in between. Germline V gene data show CDR1 as MGHRA and CDR2 as YSYEKL. The CDR3 spells CASSHDQGGREKLFF. The CDR3 coding sequence is TGCGCCAGCAGCCATGACCAGGGAGGACGTGAAAAACTGTTTTTT.

The chain has TRBV12-3 or TRBV12-4 and TRBJ2-2; weak D call: TRBD2 (5 bases). Trimming took off 5 bases at V and 8 bases at J, with 12 bases between the two ends. The CDR3 contains 13 residues. CDR3 sequence: CASSTTGLGELFF. In nucleotides, the CDR3 is TGTGCCAGCAGTACAACCGGACTGGGGGAGCTGTTTTTT.

In its sample, this clonotype was seen once. The chain carries TRBV15 and TRBJ2-6; 7 bases fit TRBD2. The better agreement between TRBJ2-1 and the DNA end casts doubt on the J call. CDR1 and CDR2 (germline): LNHNV, YYDKDF (reference sequence). The CDR3 spans 13 residues. This CDR3 reads CATSRVLAAGQFF. The CDR3 DNA reads as TGTGCCACCAGCAGAGTCCTAGCGGCCGGCCAGTTCTTC.

This clonotype was counted many times. The rearrangement links TRBV7-9 to TRBJ2-7; TRBD2 aligns across 7 bases. The CDR3 consists of 17 residues. Trimming at V came to 5 bases and at J to 1 base, leaving 14 bases not matched to a gene. Germline CDR1 and CDR2: SEHNR and FQNEAQ (reference sequence). The CDR3 nucleotides read TGTGCCAGCAGCGTTAGTGGTGGCGGGAGAGGTTCCTACGAGCAGTACTTC. Encoded protein: CASSVSGGGRGSYEQYF.

Regarding this clonotype: The junction does not match germline at one end; this may be a read error. This chain links TRBV10-3 with TRBJ1-2; no reliable D call. Per the germline V gene, CDR1 is ENHRY and CDR2 is SYGVKD. The CDR3 contains 16 residues. This CDR3 reads CAISEPRGTGGYDYTF. The CDR3 DNA follows: TGTGCCATCAGTGAGCCTCGGGGAACGGGCGGATATGACTACACCTTC.

The chain links TRBV3-1 to TRBJ1-5, with D unclear. From germline, CDR1 is LGHDT and CDR2 YNNKEL (reference sequence). Trimming removed 2 bases from V and 2 bases from J, with 7 bases in between. CDR3 length: 14 amino acids. The CDR3 DNA sequence: TGTGCCAGCAGCCAAAGGGATGGCAATCAGCCCCAGCATTTT. Translation: CASSQRDGNQPQHF. Drawing the rest from reference TRBV3-1 and TRBJ1-5, the complete variable domain is DTAVSQTPKYLVTQMGNDKSIKCEQNLGHDTMYWYKQDSKKFLKIMFSYNNKELIINETVPNRFSPKSPDKAHLNLHINSLELGDSAVYFCASSQRDGNQPQHFGDGTRLSIL.

At least ten counts were recorded for this clonotype. V gene TRBV2 combines with J gene TRBJ1-5, with TRBD1 as a possible D gene (6 bases). CDR3 length: 13 residues. Deletions cut 8 bases from V and 0 bases from J, with 8 bases between. Germline V CDR1 and CDR2: SNHLY, FYNNEI. The CDR3 DNA sequence: TGTGCCAGCGGCAGGGGTAGCAATCAGCCCCAGCATTTT. This codes for CASGRGSNQPQHF.

This clonotype was detected many times. The chain uses TRBV25-1 and TRBJ2-7, with 11 bases fitting TRBD2. The germline V gene encodes CDR1 MGHDK and CDR2 SYGVNS. V lost 3 bases and J lost 4; bases outside the gene matches: 5. The CDR3 sequence is 15 residues long. The CDR3 DNA reads TGTGCCAGCAGTGACGAAACTAGCGGGAGTTACGAGCAGTACTTC. Translation gives CASSDETSGSYEQYF.